Listed here is a single T cell receptor (beta chain). Antigen: not known. The junction differs from germline at one of its ends, possibly a read error. This specimen belongs to a study of tumor and adjacent non-tumor tissue in lung cancer. Study details: Approximately 4.2 million productive TCRbeta reads were obtained per sample on average.

The library came from three nested PCR rounds adapted from ARM-PCR protocols. TCRdb used MiXCR to reprocess the multiplex PCR reads, holding one entry per CDR3 protein. The sample records roughly 75,000 distinct CDR3 sequences, roughly 80% being singletons. This CDR3 spans 14 amino acids. Germline V gene sequence: CDR1 SGHNT, CDR2 YENEEA. Study-level findings and limits: Compared with tumor, normal lung showed significantly lower TCR diversity.

The template was RNA from unsorted bulk tissue. Between August and November 2014, newly diagnosed, chemotherapy-naive lung cancer patients underwent thoracic surgery in China. The sequenced sample consisted of lung tumor tissue. This sequence was found in a woman aged 45-60 years with non-small cell lung cancer. The chain joins TRBV11-3 to TRBJ2-2, with D uncertain. CDR3 loop: CVSSSHRNFRELFF. The CDR3 bases are TGTGTCAGCAGCTCTCACCGAAACTTTAGGGAACTGTTTTTT.